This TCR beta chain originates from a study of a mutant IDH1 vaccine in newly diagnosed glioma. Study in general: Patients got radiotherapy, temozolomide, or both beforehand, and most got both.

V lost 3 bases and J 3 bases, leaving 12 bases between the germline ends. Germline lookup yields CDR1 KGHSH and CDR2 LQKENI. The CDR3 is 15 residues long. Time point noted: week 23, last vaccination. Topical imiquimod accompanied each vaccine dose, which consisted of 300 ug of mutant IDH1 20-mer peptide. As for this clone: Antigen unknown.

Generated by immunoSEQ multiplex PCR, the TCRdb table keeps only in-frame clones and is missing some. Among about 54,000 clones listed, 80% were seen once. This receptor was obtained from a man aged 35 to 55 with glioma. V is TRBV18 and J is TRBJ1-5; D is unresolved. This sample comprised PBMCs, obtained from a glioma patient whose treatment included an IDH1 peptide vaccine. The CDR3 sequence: CASSPDSNHNQPQHF. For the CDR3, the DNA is TGTGCCAGCTCACCGGATAGCAACCACAATCAGCCCCAGCATTTT.